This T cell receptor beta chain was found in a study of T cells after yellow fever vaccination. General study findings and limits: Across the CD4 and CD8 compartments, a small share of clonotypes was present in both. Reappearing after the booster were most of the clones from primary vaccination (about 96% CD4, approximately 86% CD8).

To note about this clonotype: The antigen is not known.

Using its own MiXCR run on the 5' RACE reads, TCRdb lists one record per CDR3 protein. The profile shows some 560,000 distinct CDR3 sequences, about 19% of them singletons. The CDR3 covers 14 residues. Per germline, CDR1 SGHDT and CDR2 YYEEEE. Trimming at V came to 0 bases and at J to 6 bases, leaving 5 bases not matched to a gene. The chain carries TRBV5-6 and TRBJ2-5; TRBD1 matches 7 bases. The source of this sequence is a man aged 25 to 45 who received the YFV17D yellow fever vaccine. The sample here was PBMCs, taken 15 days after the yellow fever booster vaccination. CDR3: CASSLEGAAKTQYF. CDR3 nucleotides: TGTGCCAGCAGCTTGGAGGGGGCCGCCAAGACCCAGTACTTC.